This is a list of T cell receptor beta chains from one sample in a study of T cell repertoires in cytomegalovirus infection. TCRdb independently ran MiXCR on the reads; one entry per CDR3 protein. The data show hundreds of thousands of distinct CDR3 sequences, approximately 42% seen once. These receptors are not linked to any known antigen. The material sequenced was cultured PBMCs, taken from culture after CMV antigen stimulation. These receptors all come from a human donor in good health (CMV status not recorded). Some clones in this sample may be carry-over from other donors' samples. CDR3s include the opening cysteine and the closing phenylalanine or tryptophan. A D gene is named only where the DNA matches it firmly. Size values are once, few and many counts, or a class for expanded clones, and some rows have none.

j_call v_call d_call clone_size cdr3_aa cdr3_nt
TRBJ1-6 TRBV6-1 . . CASSPKSVDFGNSPLHF TGTGCCAGCAGTCCCAAATCTGTGGACTTCGGTAATTCACCCCTCCACTTT
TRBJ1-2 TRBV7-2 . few CASSPRTDDNYGYTF TGTGCCAGCAGCCCCAGGACGGATGATAACTATGGCTACACCTTC
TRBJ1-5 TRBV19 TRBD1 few CASSPEGASLSNQPQHF TGTGCCAGTAGCCCGGAGGGGGCTTCTTTAAGTAATCAGCCCCAGCATTTT
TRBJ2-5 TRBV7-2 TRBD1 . CASGGQGARETQYF TGTGCCAGCGGGGGACAGGGGGCAAGGGAGACCCAGTACTTC
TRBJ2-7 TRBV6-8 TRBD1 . CASSEWWDSTYEQYF TGTGCCAGCAGTGAATGGTGGGACAGTACCTACGAGCAGTACTTC
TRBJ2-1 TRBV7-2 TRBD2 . CASSIIPGLTYNEQFF TGTGCCAGCAGCATAATACCGGGACTAACCTACAATGAGCAGTTCTTC
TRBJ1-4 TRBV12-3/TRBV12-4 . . CASSFTGPHLNEKLFF TGTGCCAGCAGTTTTACGGGTCCTCACCTTAATGAAAAACTGTTTTTT
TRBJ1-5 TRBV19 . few CASSMGTRDQPQHF TGTGCCAGTAGTATGGGGACCCGAGATCAGCCCCAGCATTTT
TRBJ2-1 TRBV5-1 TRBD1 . CASSFGQGVAEQFF TGCGCCAGCAGCTTCGGACAGGGGGTAGCCGAGCAGTTCTTC
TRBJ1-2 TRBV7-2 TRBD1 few CASSPNPTGYYGYTF TGTGCCAGCAGCCCGAACCCGACAGGGTACTATGGCTACACCTTC
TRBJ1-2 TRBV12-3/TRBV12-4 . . CASSLSGDNYGYTF TGTGCCAGCAGTTTGTCAGGGGATAACTATGGCTACACCTTC
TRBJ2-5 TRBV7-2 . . CAGRSLGGGETQYF TGTGCCGGGAGATCGCTAGGGGGTGGGGAGACCCAGTACTTC
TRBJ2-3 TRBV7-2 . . CASSSLPGGADTQYF TGTGCCAGCAGCAGCTTGCCTGGAGGCGCAGATACGCAGTATTTT
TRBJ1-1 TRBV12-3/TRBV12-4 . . CASSLSMNTEAFF TGTGCCAGCAGTTTATCCATGAACACTGAAGCTTTCTTT
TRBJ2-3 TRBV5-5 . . CASSVYWHGEDTQYF TGTGCCAGCAGCGTATACTGGCATGGGGAAGATACGCAGTATTTT
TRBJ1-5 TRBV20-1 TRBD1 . CSARTGGNNQPQHF TGCAGTGCCAGGACAGGAGGAAACAATCAGCCCCAGCATTTT
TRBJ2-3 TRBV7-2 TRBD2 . CASSLRPLAGSTDTQYF TGTGCCAGCAGCTTGCGACCACTAGCGGGGAGCACAGATACGCAGTATTTT
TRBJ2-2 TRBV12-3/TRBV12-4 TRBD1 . CASSYGDRVFANTGELFF TGTGCCAGCAGTTATGGGGACAGGGTTTTCGCGAACACCGGGGAGCTGTTTTTT
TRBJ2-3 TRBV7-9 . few CASSSNGGLTTDTQYF TGTGCCAGCAGCTCCAATGGAGGTTTGACAACAGATACGCAGTATTTT
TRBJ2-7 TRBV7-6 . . CASSQDGTYEQYF TGTGCCAGCAGCCAAGACGGAACCTACGAGCAGTACTTC
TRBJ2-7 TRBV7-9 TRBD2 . CASSRERGVNEQYF TGTGCCAGCAGCCGCGAGCGGGGGGTAAACGAGCAGTACTTC
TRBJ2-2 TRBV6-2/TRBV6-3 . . CASSYESGRDGNTGELFF TGTGCCAGCAGTTACGAAAGTGGACGAGACGGAAACACCGGGGAGCTGTTTTTT
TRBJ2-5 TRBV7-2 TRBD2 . CASSSGLAGGPRETQYF TGTGCCAGCAGCTCAGGACTAGCGGGAGGGCCGAGGGAGACCCAGTACTTC
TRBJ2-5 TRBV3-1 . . CASSRGRIRKETQYF TGTGCCAGCAGCCGAGGACGCATACGGAAAGAGACCCAGTACTTC
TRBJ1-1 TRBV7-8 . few CASSFGTPWGTEAFF TGTGCCAGCAGCTTCGGGACCCCTTGGGGCACTGAAGCTTTCTTT
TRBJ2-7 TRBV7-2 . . CASSKLGGEQYF TGTGCCAGCAGCAAACTGGGGGGTGAGCAGTACTTC
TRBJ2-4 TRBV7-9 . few CASSFTSLGYLNIQYF TGTGCCAGCAGCTTTACCAGTCTGGGCTATTTGAACATTCAGTACTTC
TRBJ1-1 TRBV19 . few CASSILNMNTEAFF TGTGCCAGTAGTATCCTGAACATGAACACTGAAGCTTTCTTT
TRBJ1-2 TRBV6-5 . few CASTDGAGAYGYTF TGTGCCAGCACCGACGGGGCAGGGGCTTATGGCTACACCTTC
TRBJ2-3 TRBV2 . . CASSQQRSTDTQYF TGTGCCAGCAGTCAACAGCGGAGCACAGATACGCAGTATTTT
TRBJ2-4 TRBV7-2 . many CASSLVWGGENIQYF TGTGCCAGCAGCTTAGTTTGGGGGGGCGAAAACATTCAGTACTTC
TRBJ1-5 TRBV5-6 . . CASSLPPQDGPDNQPQHF TGTGCCAGCAGCCTCCCCCCTCAGGACGGACCCGACAATCAGCCCCAGCATTTT
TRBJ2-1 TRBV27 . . CASSFAAGSPYNEQFF TGTGCCAGCAGTTTCGCCGCGGGCAGTCCTTACAATGAGCAGTTCTTC
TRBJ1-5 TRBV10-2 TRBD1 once CASRDRGAQPQHF TGCGCCAGCAGGGACAGGGGCGCCCAGCCCCAGCATTTT
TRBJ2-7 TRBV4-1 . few CASSQGGGTYEQYF TGCGCCAGCAGCCAAGGAGGCGGGACTTACGAGCAGTACTTC
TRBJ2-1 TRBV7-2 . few CASSYQLSAEQFF TGTGCCAGCAGCTACCAACTCTCAGCTGAGCAGTTCTTC
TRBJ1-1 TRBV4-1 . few CASSRPGRTNTEAFF TGCGCCAGCAGCCGCCCCGGGCGGACGAACACTGAAGCTTTCTTT